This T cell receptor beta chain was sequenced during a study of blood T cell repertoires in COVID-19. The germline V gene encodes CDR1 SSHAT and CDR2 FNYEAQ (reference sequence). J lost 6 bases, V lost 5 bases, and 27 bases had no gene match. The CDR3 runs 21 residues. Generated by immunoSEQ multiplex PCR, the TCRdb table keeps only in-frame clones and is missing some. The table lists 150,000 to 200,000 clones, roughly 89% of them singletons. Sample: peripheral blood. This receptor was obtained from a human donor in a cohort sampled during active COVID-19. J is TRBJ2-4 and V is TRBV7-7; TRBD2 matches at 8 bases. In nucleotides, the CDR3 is TGTGCCAGCAGCCAAGGGGGTCGGGGGGGCCCTGTCTTCCTAAGCTTAAACATTCAGTACTTC. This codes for CASSQGGRGGPVFLSLNIQYF.